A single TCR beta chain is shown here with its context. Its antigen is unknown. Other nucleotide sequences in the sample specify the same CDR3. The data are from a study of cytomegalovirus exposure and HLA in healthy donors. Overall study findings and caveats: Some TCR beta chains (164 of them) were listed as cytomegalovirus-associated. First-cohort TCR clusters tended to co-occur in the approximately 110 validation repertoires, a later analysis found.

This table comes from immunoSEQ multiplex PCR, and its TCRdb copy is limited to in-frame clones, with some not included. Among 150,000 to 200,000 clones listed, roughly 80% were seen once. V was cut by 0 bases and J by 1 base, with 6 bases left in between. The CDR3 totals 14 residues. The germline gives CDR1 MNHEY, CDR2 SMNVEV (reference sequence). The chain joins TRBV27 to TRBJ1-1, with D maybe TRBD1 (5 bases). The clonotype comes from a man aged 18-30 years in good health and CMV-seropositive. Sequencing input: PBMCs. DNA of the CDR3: TGTGCCAGCAGTTTATCAGGGGCGAACACTGAAGCTTTCTTT. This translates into CASSLSGANTEAFF.